This T cell receptor (beta chain) comes out of a study of human T cells and chemical hapten exposure (dated by TCRdb to the early 2020s). About the study as a whole: For sensitization, 2% DPC in acetone was applied to a 2 cm by 2 cm area of upper inner arm skin. Patients additionally received weekly therapeutic DPC doses to the scalp throughout the roughly 24-week study period. Patch testing was done on the upper back using Finn chambers containing 0.01% DPC, and results were scored after 6 days according to International Contact Dermatitis Research Group standards. The mostly female patient cohort included alopecia areata with under or over 50% scalp involvement, alopecia totalis and alopecia universalis. Libraries were combined into a pool for sequencing, and differences in TCR yield between samples came mainly from small differences in library volumes within the pool. The study tracked peripheral blood TCR repertoire changes in vivo during primary and secondary sensitization to the hapten diphenylcyclopropenone (DPC) in alopecia patients. Blood was sampled from patients pre-sensitization (week 0) and at 2, 6 and about 24 weeks after DPC sensitization. Around 30 alopecia patients provided blood for TCR sequencing at one to four time points (pre-sensitization, 2, 6 and 24 weeks).

What the time point label conveys for this sample: pre-sensitization, week 0. The treatment or condition label of this sample denotes: therapeutic diphenylcyclopropenone sensitization with weekly scalp DPC. Blood at each patch-test visit was drawn before the patch test was applied. To be eligible, patients had to be aged 18 to 70, diagnosed with alopecia and judged suitable for DPC therapy, while pregnant patients were excluded. Total RNA was extracted from unfractionated whole blood collected in Tempus Blood RNA tubes. What the research found in general, with its limitations: Compared with pre-sensitization or healthy control sets, expanded TCRs formed significantly more large CDR3 similarity clusters, which is consistent with antigen-driven responses. All patients had alopecia, a presumed autoimmune disease, so their immune response might differ from that of healthy individuals. DPC sensitization did not change how many TCRs were above 1 in 1000 frequency, and no evidence was found of alterations in global repertoire structure. Patch test score was positively correlated with the number of PT1 expanded TCRs, with significance at thresholds 8, 16 and 32 but not at 4. After repeated subsampling, the strength of the expansion versus patch-test correlation and the threshold at which it became significant changed.

The CDR3 runs 15 residues from the cysteine to the phenylalanine. The entry retains the CDR3 DNA only, 45 bases that are in frame from base 1. V loses 4 bases at its end and J loses 5 bases; junction bases beyond the gene matches: 7. CDR1 MDHEN and CDR2 SYDVKM are derived from the germline V gene. Many counts were recorded for this clonotype. Its antigen has not been determined. Qualities for individual bases were not recorded, and no much larger clone is one base off. Libraries were built with RACE. Sequencing was performed on a NextSeq 500. During library preparation, unique molecular identifiers were attached to individual cDNA molecules so that TCRs could be counted in a quantitative, reproducible way. From each blood RNA sample, both TCR alpha and TCR beta chains were sequenced. Under the source paper's analysis protocol: A median of roughly 98,000 TCRs per sample was observed, with a range of 23,224 to 690,600. V, J and CDR3 annotation of the TCR reads was carried out using the Decombinator software suite. For PS versus PT1 abundance plots, all samples were subsampled to the same number of TCRs (28,000). Expanded TCRs were defined as absent before sensitization and observed at least eight times at the 2-week time point. TCRdb cleaned the public reads at Q25 with fastp, built clones with MiXCR and kept in-frame beta chains. Under each unique CDR3 protein, matching rows form one entry showing the most common genes and DNA. Here the V and J calls rest on TCRdb's processing, not on the authors' analysis. This sample is represented by around 350,000 distinct CDR3 sequences; approximately 5% of them were singletons. In total, the top ten clones hold around 8% of the sample.

This sequence originates from a woman aged 18-29 years with alopecia areata. Some clones in this sample may be carry-over from other donors' samples. This sample comprised whole blood, obtained in connection with sensitization to the hapten diphenylcyclopropenone (DPC). The V and J segments used are TRBV28 and TRBJ2-5; TRBD1 matches 10 bases in the middle. The DNA sequence reads TGTGCCAGCAGTTCTGGACAGGGGGATAGGGAGACCCAGTACTTC. Translated, this is CASSSGQGDRETQYF.